This TCR beta chain was documented in a study of control samples from healthy donors and cancer patients. The V gene's germline CDR1 is SEHNR and CDR2 FQNEAQ (reference sequence). This CDR3 has 15 amino acids. V shed 5 bases and J 4 bases; nucleotides not matched to a gene: 5. Assay: immunoSEQ multiplex PCR; the TCRdb copy retains only in-frame clones and omits some. The data contain some 130,000 clones, just under 95% of them singletons. Sequenced: blood. The origin of this receptor is a man aged 18 to 29 in good health. The chain has TRBV7-9 and TRBJ2-7; 13 bases align to TRBD2. CDR3 bases: TGTGCCAGCAGCCCATCGGGACTAGCGGGGTACGAGCAGTACTTC. Residues: CASSPSGLAGYEQYF.